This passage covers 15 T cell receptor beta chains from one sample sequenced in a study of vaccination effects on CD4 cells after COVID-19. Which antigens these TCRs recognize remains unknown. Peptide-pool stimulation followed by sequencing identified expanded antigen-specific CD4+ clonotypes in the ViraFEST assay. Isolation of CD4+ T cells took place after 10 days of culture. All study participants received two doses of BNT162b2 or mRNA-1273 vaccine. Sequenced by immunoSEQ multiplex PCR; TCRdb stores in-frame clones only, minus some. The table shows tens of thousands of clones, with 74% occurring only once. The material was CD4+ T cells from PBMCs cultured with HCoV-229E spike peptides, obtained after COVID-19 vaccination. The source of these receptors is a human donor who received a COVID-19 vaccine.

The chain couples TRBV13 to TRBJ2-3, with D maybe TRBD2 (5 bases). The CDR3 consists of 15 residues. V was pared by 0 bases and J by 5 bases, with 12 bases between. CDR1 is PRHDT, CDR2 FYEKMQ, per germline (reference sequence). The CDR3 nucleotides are TGTGCCAGCAGCTTAGGAGGTCAGGAGGTAGATACGCAGTATTTT. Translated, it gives CASSLGGQEVDTQYF.

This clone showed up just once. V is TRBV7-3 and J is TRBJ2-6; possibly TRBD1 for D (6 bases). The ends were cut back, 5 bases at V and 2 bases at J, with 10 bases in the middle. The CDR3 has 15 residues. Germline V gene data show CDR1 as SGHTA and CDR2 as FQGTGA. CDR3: CASSQSGAGANVLTF. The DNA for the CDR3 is TGTGCCAGCAGCCAATCAGGGGCTGGGGCCAACGTCCTGACTTTC.

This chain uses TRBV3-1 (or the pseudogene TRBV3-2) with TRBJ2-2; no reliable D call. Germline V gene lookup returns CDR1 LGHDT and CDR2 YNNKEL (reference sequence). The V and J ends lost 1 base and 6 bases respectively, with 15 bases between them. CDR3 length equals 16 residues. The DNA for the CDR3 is TGTGCCAGCAGCCAAGGGTCCCCACTCCCCTCCGGGGAGCTGTTTTTT. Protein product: CASSQGSPLPSGELFF.

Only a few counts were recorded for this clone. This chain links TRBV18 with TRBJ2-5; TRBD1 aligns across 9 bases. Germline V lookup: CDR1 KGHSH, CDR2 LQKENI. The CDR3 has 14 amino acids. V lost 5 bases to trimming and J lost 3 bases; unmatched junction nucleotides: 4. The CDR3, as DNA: TGTGCCAGCTCATCCGGGACAGGGAAAGAGACCCAGTACTTC. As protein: CASSSGTGKETQYF.

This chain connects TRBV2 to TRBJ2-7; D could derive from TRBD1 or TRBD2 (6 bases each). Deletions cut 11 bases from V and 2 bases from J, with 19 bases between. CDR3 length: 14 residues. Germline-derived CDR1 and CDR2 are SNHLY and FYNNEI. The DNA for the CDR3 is TGTGCCGGAAGGGGGGAGGCTACCACCTACGAGCAGTACGTC. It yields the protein CAGRGEATTYEQYV.

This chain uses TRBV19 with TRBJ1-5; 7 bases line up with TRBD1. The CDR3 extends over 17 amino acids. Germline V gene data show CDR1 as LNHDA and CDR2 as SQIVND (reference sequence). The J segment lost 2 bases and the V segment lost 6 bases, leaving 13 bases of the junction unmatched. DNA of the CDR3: TGTGCCAGTAGCTCACAGGGAGGGGGCGGGCGCAATCAGCCCCAGCATTTT. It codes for CASSSQGGGGRNQPQHF.

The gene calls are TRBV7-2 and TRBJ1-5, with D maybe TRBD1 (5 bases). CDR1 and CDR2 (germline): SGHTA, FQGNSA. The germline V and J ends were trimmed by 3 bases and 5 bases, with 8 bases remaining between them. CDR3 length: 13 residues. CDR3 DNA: TGTGCCAGCAGCTTGTGGGGGGATCAGCCCCAGCATTTT. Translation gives CASSLWGDQPQHF.

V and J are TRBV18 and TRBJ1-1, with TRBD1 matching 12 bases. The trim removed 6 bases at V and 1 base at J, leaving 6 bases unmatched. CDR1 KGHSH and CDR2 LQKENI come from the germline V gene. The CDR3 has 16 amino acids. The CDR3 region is CASSRDRGQGNTEAFF. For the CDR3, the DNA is TGTGCCAGCTCCCGGGACAGGGGGCAGGGGAACACTGAAGCTTTCTTT. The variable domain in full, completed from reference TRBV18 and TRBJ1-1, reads NAGVMQNPRHLVRRRGQEARLRCSPMKGHSHVYWYRQLPEEGLKFMVYLQKENIIDESGMPKERFSAEFPKEGPSILRIQQVVRGDSAAYFCASSRDRGQGNTEAFFGQGTRLTVV.

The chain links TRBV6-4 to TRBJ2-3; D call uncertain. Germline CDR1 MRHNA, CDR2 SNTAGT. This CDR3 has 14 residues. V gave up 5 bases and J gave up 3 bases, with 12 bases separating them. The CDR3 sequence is CASSWTFGTDTQYF. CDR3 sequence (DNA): TGTGCCAGCAGTTGGACCTTCGGGACAGATACGCAGTATTTT.

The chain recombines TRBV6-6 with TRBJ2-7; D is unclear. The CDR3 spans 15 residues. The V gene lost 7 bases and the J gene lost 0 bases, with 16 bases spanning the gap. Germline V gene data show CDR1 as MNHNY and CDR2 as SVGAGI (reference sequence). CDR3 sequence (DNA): TGTGCCAGCACCAAAGGTACGGCAAGCTCCTACGAGCAGTACGTC. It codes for CASTKGTASSYEQYV.

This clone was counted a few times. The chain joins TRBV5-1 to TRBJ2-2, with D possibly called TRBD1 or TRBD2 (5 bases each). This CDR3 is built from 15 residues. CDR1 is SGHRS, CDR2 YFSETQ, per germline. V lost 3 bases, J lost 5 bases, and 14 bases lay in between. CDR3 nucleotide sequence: TGCGCCAGCAGCTCGGGACCGGAATTAACCGGGGAGCTGTTTTTT. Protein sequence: CASSSGPELTGELFF.

DNA for the CDR3: TGTGCCAGCAGTGAAGGACAGAACGACTATGGCTACACCTTC. As protein: CASSEGQNDYGYTF. V and J are TRBV6-1 and TRBJ1-2; TRBD1 is a possible D gene (5 bases). Germline CDR1 is MNHNS and CDR2 is SASEGT. The CDR3 contains 14 residues. V shed 1 base and J shed 3 bases, with 9 bases lying between them.

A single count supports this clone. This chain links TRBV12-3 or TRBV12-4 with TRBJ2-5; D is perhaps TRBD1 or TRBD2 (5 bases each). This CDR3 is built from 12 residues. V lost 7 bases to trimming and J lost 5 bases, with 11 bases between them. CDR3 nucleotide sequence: TGTGCCAGCACTAGGGACGGGGAGACCCAGTACTTC. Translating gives CASTRDGETQYF.

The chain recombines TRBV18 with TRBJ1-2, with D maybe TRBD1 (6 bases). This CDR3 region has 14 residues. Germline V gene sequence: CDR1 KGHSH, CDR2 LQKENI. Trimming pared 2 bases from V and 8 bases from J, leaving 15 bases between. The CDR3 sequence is CASSPGGPLRGYTF. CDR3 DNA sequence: TGTGCCAGCTCACCAGGGGGCCCTCTCCGGGGCTACACCTTC.

The DNA for the CDR3 is TGTGCCAGCAGTAAGCGGGACAGAAACACCGGGGAGCTGTTTTTT. Its protein is CASSKRDRNTGELFF. This chain joins TRBV27 and TRBJ2-2; D is perhaps TRBD1 or TRBD2 (7 bases each). This CDR3 comprises 15 residues. The V end was cut by 5 bases, the J end by 2 bases, with 12 bases between. CDR1 is MNHEY, CDR2 SMNVEV, per germline (reference sequence).